This TCR beta chain was profiled in a study of cytomegalovirus exposure and HLA in healthy donors. Regarding the study as a whole: Presence/absence analyses rested on an assumption that sequencing depth was roughly uniform across donors.

Of note for this clone: Its antigen is currently unknown.

The PCR used 60 Vbeta and 13 Jbeta primers. The method was immunoSEQ multiplex PCR; TCRdb's version includes in-frame clones alone and lacks a portion of them. The sample has 150,000 to 200,000 clones; approximately 80% are singletons. Germline values: CDR1 ENHRY, CDR2 SYGVKD. V lost 8 bases and J lost 1; bases outside the gene matches: 1. This CDR3 is built from 12 residues. This clonotype was sampled from a woman aged 18-29 years in good health and CMV-seronegative. Input material: PBMCs. The chain has TRBV10-3 and TRBJ1-1; TRBD1 matches 7 bases. This CDR3 is CAIRTGNTEAFF. The CDR3 DNA reads TGTGCCATCCGGACAGGGAACACTGAAGCTTTCTTT.